The rows below give T cell receptor beta chains drawn from one sample of a study of blood T cell repertoires in COVID-19. TCRdb keeps only in-frame clones here, not all; method: immunoSEQ multiplex PCR. The sample consists of about 300,000 clones, around 92% of them appearing once. The material sequenced was peripheral blood. Receptors were obtained from a woman younger than 45 with COVID-19, enrolled during active disease. Each CDR3 is given with its conserved first and last residue. D genes are given only for firm matches. Not every row has a clone size; where given, it reads once, few, many or a size class.

D gene: NA; J gene: TRBJ2-3; V gene: TRBV5-1; clone size: NA; CDR3 protein: CASSLVGGPTDTQYF; CDR3 DNA: TGCGCCAGCAGCTTGGTGGGGGGGCCCACAGATACGCAGTATTTT
D gene: TRBD2; J gene: TRBJ2-5; V gene: TRBV6-4; clone size: NA; CDR3 protein: CASRIHNPGLAEQETQYF; CDR3 DNA: TGTGCCAGCAGGATCCACAATCCGGGACTAGCGGAACAAGAGACCCAGTACTTC
D gene: NA; J gene: TRBJ2-1; V gene: TRBV3-1/TRBV3-2; clone size: NA; CDR3 protein: CASSQDVGEVVSNEQFF; CDR3 DNA: TGTGCCAGCAGCCAAGATGTGGGGGAGGTCGTTAGCAATGAGCAGTTCTTC
D gene: NA; J gene: TRBJ1-2; V gene: TRBV5-1; clone size: NA; CDR3 protein: CASSGGNSFYGYTF; CDR3 DNA: TGCGCCAGCAGCGGGGGGAACAGCTTCTATGGCTACACCTTC
D gene: NA; J gene: TRBJ1-1; V gene: TRBV19; clone size: NA; CDR3 protein: CASSIRGEIKDEAFF; CDR3 DNA: TGTGCCAGTAGTATCCGCGGGGAGATCAAGGATGAAGCTTTCTTT
D gene: TRBD1; J gene: TRBJ1-6; V gene: TRBV4-3; clone size: NA; CDR3 protein: CASSQGTGDNSPLHF; CDR3 DNA: TGCGCCAGCAGCCAGGGGACAGGGGATAATTCACCCCTCCACTTT
D gene: TRBD1; J gene: TRBJ1-1; V gene: TRBV11-3; clone size: NA; CDR3 protein: CASSSGTGRGSDTEAFF; CDR3 DNA: TGTGCCAGCAGCTCCGGGACAGGGAGAGGATCGGACACTGAAGCTTTCTTT
D gene: NA; J gene: TRBJ1-3; V gene: TRBV4-2; clone size: NA; CDR3 protein: CASSQAGQRDSGNTIYF; CDR3 DNA: TGTGCCAGCAGCCAAGCCGGACAGCGAGACTCTGGAAACACCATATATTTT
D gene: NA; J gene: TRBJ1-6; V gene: TRBV2; clone size: NA; CDR3 protein: CASRETGSSYNSPLHF; CDR3 DNA: TGTGCCAGCCGAGAGACAGGTAGCTCCTATAATTCACCCCTCCACTTT
D gene: NA; J gene: TRBJ2-1; V gene: TRBV12-3/TRBV12-4; clone size: once; CDR3 protein: CASSLGQLNEQFF; CDR3 DNA: TGTGCCAGCAGTTTAGGTCAACTCAATGAGCAGTTCTTC
D gene: TRBD1; J gene: TRBJ1-6; V gene: TRBV27; clone size: once; CDR3 protein: CASSFHWGQGRSPLHF; CDR3 DNA: TGTGCCAGCAGTTTCCATTGGGGACAGGGAAGATCACCCCTCCACTTT
D gene: TRBD2; J gene: TRBJ2-3; V gene: TRBV10-3; clone size: once; CDR3 protein: CAISAPPGLVIRWGTDTQYF; CDR3 DNA: TGTGCCATCAGTGCCCCCCCCGGACTAGTGATACGATGGGGCACAGATACGCAGTATTTT
D gene: NA; J gene: TRBJ1-2; V gene: TRBV24-1; clone size: NA; CDR3 protein: CATSDPTATIYGYTF; CDR3 DNA: TGTGCCACCAGTGATCCGACAGCGACGATCTATGGCTACACCTTC
D gene: NA; J gene: TRBJ1-1; V gene: TRBV6-5; clone size: NA; CDR3 protein: CASSYGGLTEAFF; CDR3 DNA: TGTGCCAGCAGTTACGGGGGCCTCACTGAAGCTTTCTTT
D gene: TRBD1; J gene: TRBJ1-2; V gene: TRBV6-5; clone size: NA; CDR3 protein: CASNPTGNYYGYTF; CDR3 DNA: TGTGCCAGCAATCCGACAGGGAATTACTATGGCTACACCTTC
D gene: TRBD1; J gene: TRBJ2-3; V gene: TRBV11-3; clone size: many; CDR3 protein: CASSLAPGQGPDTQYF; CDR3 DNA: TGTGCCAGCAGCTTAGCGCCGGGACAGGGACCAGATACGCAGTATTTT
D gene: NA; J gene: TRBJ1-2; V gene: TRBV5-4; clone size: NA; CDR3 protein: CASSLERTVGYTF; CDR3 DNA: TGTGCCAGCAGCTTGGAAAGGACAGTAGGCTACACCTTC
D gene: NA; J gene: TRBJ1-1; V gene: TRBV21-1; clone size: few; CDR3 protein: CASSALKLENTEAFF; CDR3 DNA: TGTGCCAGCAGCGCCCTCAAGCTTGAGAACACTGAAGCTTTCTTT
D gene: TRBD1; J gene: TRBJ2-5; V gene: TRBV2; clone size: NA; CDR3 protein: CASRGQGAQETQYF; CDR3 DNA: TGTGCCAGCAGGGGACAGGGGGCCCAAGAGACCCAGTACTTC
D gene: TRBD1; J gene: TRBJ1-6; V gene: TRBV6-2/TRBV6-3; clone size: NA; CDR3 protein: CASSSPGQGLSPLHF; CDR3 DNA: TGTGCCAGCAGTTCCCCGGGACAGGGACTTTCACCCCTCCACTTT
D gene: NA; J gene: TRBJ1-2; V gene: TRBV25-1; clone size: NA; CDR3 protein: CASSESIGDGYTF; CDR3 DNA: TGTGCCAGCAGTGAGTCAATCGGGGATGGCTACACCTTC
D gene: NA; J gene: TRBJ2-7; V gene: TRBV7-8; clone size: NA; CDR3 protein: CASSQPGTPPYEQYF; CDR3 DNA: TGTGCCAGCAGCCAGCCGGGGACACCACCCTACGAGCAGTACTTC
D gene: TRBD2; J gene: TRBJ2-1; V gene: TRBV24-1; clone size: NA; CDR3 protein: CATSVGTSGGAEQFF; CDR3 DNA: TGTGCCACCAGTGTCGGGACTAGCGGGGGGGCCGAGCAGTTCTTC
D gene: NA; J gene: TRBJ1-4; V gene: TRBV7-9; clone size: NA; CDR3 protein: CASSLGSTRGEKLFF; CDR3 DNA: TGTGCCAGCAGCTTAGGCTCAACCCGAGGGGAAAAACTGTTTTTT
D gene: TRBD1; J gene: TRBJ2-6; V gene: TRBV7-6; clone size: once; CDR3 protein: CASSLGTGNSGANVLTF; CDR3 DNA: TGTGCCAGCAGCTTAGGGACAGGGAACTCTGGGGCCAACGTCCTGACTTTC
D gene: TRBD2; J gene: TRBJ2-5; V gene: TRBV4-2; clone size: NA; CDR3 protein: CASSQGFGERGLETQYF; CDR3 DNA: TGTGCCAGCAGCCAAGGATTTGGTGAGCGGGGGCTGGAGACCCAGTACTTC
D gene: TRBD1; J gene: TRBJ1-4; V gene: TRBV19; clone size: few; CDR3 protein: CASSREPGTGEKLFF; CDR3 DNA: TGTGCCAGTAGTCGCGAACCCGGGACAGGTGAAAAACTGTTTTTT
D gene: NA; J gene: TRBJ1-1; V gene: TRBV18; clone size: once; CDR3 protein: CASSADSMNTEAFF; CDR3 DNA: TGTGCCAGCTCGGCAGACAGTATGAACACTGAAGCTTTCTTT
D gene: TRBD1; J gene: TRBJ2-7; V gene: TRBV19; clone size: NA; CDR3 protein: CASRGQGYEQYF; CDR3 DNA: TGTGCCAGTAGGGGACAGGGGTACGAGCAGTACTTC